A selection of T cell receptor beta chains follows, all from one sample in a study of cytotoxic CD8 clonotypes in ibrutinib-treated CLL. The table came from immunoSEQ multiplex PCR; TCRdb's copy has only in-frame clones and leaves some out. The data show 30,000 to 40,000 clones, about two thirds seen once. Sequencing was performed on PBMCs, taken at disease progression, from a patient treated with ibrutinib. The receptor source for this set is a human donor with chronic lymphocytic leukemia. Each CDR3 is given with its conserved first and last residue. The D gene is left open where the match is weak. Some rows have no size entry. The others give once, few or many, or a class for an expanded clone.

TRBV6-5	TRBJ2-5	TRBD2	16	.	TGTGCCAGCAGTTACGCGCGGGGGGCCCCACAAGAGACCCAGTACTTC	CASSYARGAPQETQYF
TRBV5-1	TRBJ1-1	.	14	medium-sized	TGCGCCAGCAGCTGGGGGAAGGTCAACACTGAAGCTTTCTTT	CASSWGKVNTEAFF
TRBV19	TRBJ1-5	.	16	once	TGTGCCAGTAGTATAGAGGCAGGGCGAGGAAATCAGCCCCAGCATTTT	CASSIEAGRGNQPQHF
TRBV6-1	TRBJ2-1	.	19	few	TGTGCCAGCAGTGAAGGGGGGGCAGGGGGGACGAGCTCCTACAATGAGCAGTTCTTC	CASSEGGAGGTSSYNEQFF
TRBV27	TRBJ2-7	.	17	.	TGTGCCAGCAGTTTAATGGTTCACCCGGCCAGGCCCTACGAGCAGTACTTC	CASSLMVHPARPYEQYF
TRBV7-6	TRBJ1-2	.	13	.	TGTGCCAGCAGCTTAGGGTCAGGGGATGGCTACACCTTC	CASSLGSGDGYTF
TRBV14	TRBJ1-2	.	12	few	TGTGCCAGCAGCTCCCGCCCCTATGGCTACACCTTC	CASSSRPYGYTF
TRBV7-6	TRBJ1-6	.	15	.	TGTGCCAGCAGCTTATCTCAGGGGCTCAATTCACCCCTCCACTTT	CASSLSQGLNSPLHF
TRBV4-1	TRBJ2-7	TRBD2	16	once	TGCGCCAGCAGCCAAGATTTGGGACTAGCGGGGTCCCAGCAGTACTTC	CASSQDLGLAGSQQYF
TRBV10-1	TRBJ2-7	TRBD2	15	.	TGCGCCAGCAGTGGGACTAGCGGGGCACGCTACGAGCAGTACTTC	CASSGTSGARYEQYF
TRBV4-1	TRBJ1-4	.	15	.	TGCGCCAGCAGCCAAGAGGGGGCGGGTAGGGAAAAACTGTTTTTT	CASSQEGAGREKLFF
TRBV5-6	TRBJ2-7	TRBD1	15	.	TGTGCCAGCAGACCCACAGGGGGCGCCGAACACGAGCAGTACTTC	CASRPTGGAEHEQYF
TRBV2	TRBJ2-2	.	12	.	TGTGCCAGCAAGCGGGACACCGGGGAGCTGTTTTTT	CASKRDTGELFF
TRBV14	TRBJ2-7	TRBD1	15	.	TGTGCCAGCAGCCTGGACAGGGGAAGTTCCTACGAGCAGTACTTC	CASSLDRGSSYEQYF
TRBV11-2	TRBJ2-7	.	17	.	TGTGCCAGCAGCTTAGCGGGGGCAGGGGCCAACCTCTACGAGCAGTACTTC	CASSLAGAGANLYEQYF
TRBV5-4	TRBJ2-7	.	13	once	TGTGCCAGCAGCTTGGGACTACACTACGAGCAGTACTTC	CASSLGLHYEQYF
TRBV19	TRBJ1-6	TRBD1	18	.	TGTGCCAGTAGTATCTATAACCTCCCGGGACAGGGCAATTCACCCCTCCACTTT	CASSIYNLPGQGNSPLHF
TRBV5-1	TRBJ2-2	.	18	.	TGCGCCAGCACCAACACCCGATCGGGGGGCCTACTAGACGGGGAGCTGTTTTTT	CASTNTRSGGLLDGELFF
TRBV7-9	TRBJ1-6	.	13	few	TGTGCCAGCAGCCCGCAGGGTACCTCACCCCTCCACTTT	CASSPQGTSPLHF
TRBV7-9	TRBJ2-5	TRBD2	16	.	TGTGCCAGCAGCCCCATCGTGTGGCGGGGGTTAGAGACCCAGTACTTC	CASSPIVWRGLETQYF
TRBV5-6	TRBJ2-7	TRBD1	14	few	TGTGCCAGCAGCTGGACAGGGCTAGGGTACGAGCAGTACTTC	CASSWTGLGYEQYF
TRBV9	TRBJ1-2	.	15	few	TGTGCCAGCAGCGTAGTATCGGGGGGCAGCTATGGCTACACCTTC	CASSVVSGGSYGYTF
TRBV19	TRBJ1-2	.	13	few	TGTGCCAGTAGTGGGCCTGGACTCTATGGCTACACCTTC	CASSGPGLYGYTF